The 14 T cell receptor beta chains given below trace back to one sample, sequenced in a study of blood T cell repertoires in COVID-19. Profiling relied on immunoSEQ multiplex PCR, and the TCRdb table lists in-frame clones only, not all of them. The sample records under 300,000 clones, roughly 88% being singletons. Sequenced material: peripheral blood. The receptors derive from a man in his thirties or forties who had recovered from COVID-19.

The gene calls are TRBV6-5 and TRBJ1-6; 7 bases are a match to TRBD1. The V and J ends lost 7 bases and 9 bases, in that order; junction bases with no gene match: 9. Germline V gives CDR1 MNHEY, CDR2 SVGAGI. The CDR3 is 14 residues long. The CDR3 DNA reads TGTGCCAGCATCCCGGGACAGAGAACTTCACCCCTCCACTTT. Its translation is CASIPGQRTSPLHF.

The DNA of the CDR3 is TGTGCCAGTAGCCAGGGTAGCAATCAGCCCCAGCATTTT. Protein sequence: CASSQGSNQPQHF. The chain is built from TRBV19 and TRBJ1-5, with D possibly being TRBD1 (5 bases). The V end was cut by 6 bases, the J end by 0 bases, with 6 bases between. Germline CDR1 is LNHDA and CDR2 is SQIVND (reference sequence). The CDR3 consists of 13 residues. The full variable domain, in which reference TRBV19 and TRBJ1-5 provide the parts outside the CDR3, is DGGITQSPKYLFRKEGQNVTLSCEQNLNHDAMYWYRQDPGQGLRLIYYSQIVNDFQKGDIAEGYSVSREKKESFPLTVTSAQKNPTAFYLCASSQGSNQPQHFGDGTRLSIL.

This clone appeared once. The chain employs TRBV27 and TRBJ2-7; TRBD2 might be the D (6 bases). CDR3 length equals 15 residues. Per germline, CDR1 MNHEY and CDR2 SMNVEV (reference sequence). Trimming removed 4 bases from V and 0 bases from J, with 13 bases in between. The DNA for the CDR3 is TGTGCCAGCAGTTCACCGGGACTCCGCTCCTACGAGCAGTACTTC. Residues: CASSSPGLRSYEQYF.

This clone was seen a few times. The chain has TRBV6-5 and TRBJ1-6; D may be TRBD1 (5 bases). Germline V gene data show CDR1 as MNHEY and CDR2 as SVGAGI. This CDR3 has 14 amino acids. Trimming took off 2 bases at V and 7 bases at J, with 9 bases between the two ends. CDR3 DNA sequence: TGTGCCAGCAGTTACCAGGGAGGGAATTCACCCCTCCACTTT. Its protein is CASSYQGGNSPLHF.

The rearrangement uses TRBV7-8 and TRBJ1-5; D may be TRBD1 (6 bases). The CDR3 totals 15 residues. Between the trimmed V and J ends, which lost 3 bases and 2 bases, there was a span of 11 bases. Germline lookup yields CDR1 SGHVS and CDR2 FQNEAQ. This CDR3 reads CASSLMGAGNQPQHF. Here the CDR3 DNA reads TGTGCCAGCAGCTTGATGGGGGCAGGCAATCAGCCCCAGCATTTT.

The genes are TRBV5-1 and TRBJ2-5, with TRBD1 matching 9 bases. The CDR3 runs to 15 residues. The V segment lost 1 base and the J segment 4 bases; nucleotides outside the gene matches: 5. From germline, CDR1 is SGHRS and CDR2 YFSETQ. The CDR3 loop reads CASSLFGQGIETQYF. CDR3 DNA sequence: TGCGCCAGCAGCTTGTTTGGACAGGGGATAGAGACCCAGTACTTC.

The rearrangement uses TRBV9 and TRBJ2-7; 8 nucleotides match TRBD1. The germline V gene has CDR1 SGDLS and CDR2 YYNGEE. After removal of 5 bases from V and 2 bases from J, the junction contained 18 bases not matched to a gene. The CDR3 runs to 18 residues. The CDR3 reads CASSEGQGRTYRPYEQYF. Here the CDR3 DNA reads TGTGCCAGCAGTGAAGGACAGGGAAGGACCTATCGCCCCTACGAGCAGTACTTC.

V and J are TRBV9 and TRBJ2-2; D is perhaps TRBD1 (6 bases). This CDR3 is 13 amino acids long. Germline loops: CDR1 SGDLS, CDR2 YYNGEE. Trimming shortened V by 1 base and J by 5 bases, and 6 bases separated the two germline ends. CDR3 sequence (DNA): TGTGCCAGCAGCGTACAGGGGACCGGGGAGCTGTTTTTT. Encoded protein: CASSVQGTGELFF. The full variable domain, its missing parts supplied by reference TRBV9 and TRBJ2-2, is DSGVTQTPKHLITATGQRVTLRCSPRSGDLSVYWYQQSLDQGLQFLIQYYNGEERAKGNILERFSAQQFPDLHSELNLSSLELGDSALYFCASSVQGTGELFFGEGSRLTVL.

The rearrangement links TRBV30 to TRBJ1-3; D remains unclear. In germline, CDR1 is GTSNPN, CDR2 SVGIG (reference sequence). The CDR3 contains 16 residues. V was clipped by 0 bases and J by 4 bases, with 16 bases between them. Here the CDR3 DNA reads TGTGCCTGGAGTGTCAGTGGCAGTTGGGAGGGAAACACCATATATTTT. Its translation: CAWSVSGSWEGNTIYF.

Ten or more counts support this clone. The V call is TRBV9, the J call TRBJ1-4; the D gene is possibly TRBD1 (5 bases). This CDR3 region has 17 residues. Germline V gene data show CDR1 as SGDLS and CDR2 as YYNGEE. Trimming pared 0 bases from V and 0 bases from J, leaving 12 bases between. CDR3 amino acids: CASSVEGGTATNEKLFF. For the CDR3, the DNA is TGTGCCAGCAGCGTAGAAGGAGGGACCGCAACTAATGAAAAACTGTTTTTT.

The chain uses TRBV19 and TRBJ1-4; 7 bases match TRBD1. The germline CDR1 and CDR2 sequences are LNHDA and SQIVND (reference sequence). V shed 5 bases, J shed 7 bases, and the junction held 13 bases outside the gene matches. The length of the CDR3 is 16 residues. CDR3 loop: CASSGELTGLAEKLFF. The CDR3 coding sequence is TGTGCCAGTAGTGGGGAATTGACAGGGTTGGCTGAAAAACTGTTTTTT.

J is TRBJ2-7 and V is TRBV6-6, with 7 bases aligning to TRBD1. Germline V gene data show CDR1 as MNHNY and CDR2 as SVGAGI (reference sequence). V was clipped by 0 bases and J by 5 bases; unmatched bases: 7. This CDR3 region has 15 residues. CDR3: CASSYSIKQGNEQYF. CDR3 nucleotides: TGTGCCAGCAGTTACTCGATTAAACAGGGGAACGAGCAGTACTTC.

The rearrangement joins TRBV5-4 to TRBJ2-7, with 10 bases matching TRBD1. In germline, CDR1 is SGHNT, CDR2 YYREEE (reference sequence). The CDR3 contains 13 residues. V gave up 5 bases and J gave up 4 bases; unmatched junction bases: 3. The CDR3 here is CASRPDRGYEQYF. CDR3 in DNA: TGTGCCAGCAGACCGGACAGGGGGTACGAGCAGTACTTC.

V usage is TRBV6-5 and J usage is TRBJ1-1; perhaps TRBD1 as D (5 bases). The CDR3 has 14 residues. Germline CDR1 reads MNHEY; CDR2 reads SVGAGI. Trimming took off 1 base at V and 11 bases at J, with 17 bases between the two ends. CDR3 region: CASSYLLEGLRAFF. The CDR3 nucleotides read TGTGCCAGCAGTTACTTATTGGAGGGGCTGAGGGCTTTCTTT.